This record looks at one T cell receptor (beta chain) sequence and its context. This clonotype turned up a few times. Its antigen has not been determined. Base qualities are not recorded, but no much larger clone differs from it by a single base. This sample is part of a study of blood T cells in healthy people across ages (dated by TCRdb to 2015 to 2017). In terms of the full investigation: Template switching captured roughly one uniquely barcoded TCR beta cDNA molecule per two T cells in model experiments. To track age-related changes in TCR beta repertoire diversity, the study relied on deep sequencing normalized with unique cDNA molecular identifiers. The donors were divided into four age groups: young (average around 15 years), middle-aged (roughly 40), aged (approximately 59) and long-lived (roughly 82). To avoid experimental bias, donors of different ages were spread randomly across the sequencing lanes. The study analyzed two additional independent replicas of 1 million unique cDNA reads from the same blood draw for two donors, one aged 18 to 29 and one aged 80 or older.

Libraries were prepared through 5' RACE. A second PCR of roughly 6 to 11 cycles was run with a J-beta primer mix and a sample-barcoded 5' primer. Each TCR beta cDNA molecule received a unique molecular identifier from a template-switch 5' adaptor carrying 12 random nucleotides. At least 3 million CDR3-containing paired-end reads were obtained from each sample. The Mint cDNA synthesis kit, primed by a TRBC-specific oligonucleotide, was used to synthesize first-strand cDNA from all RNA. Following uracil-DNA glycosylase treatment, all cDNA underwent a first 18-cycle PCR with the universal primers M1SS and BC2_uni_R. The study's own analysis went as follows. Normalization of each sample was performed by random selection of 1 million high-quality reads, each carrying a distinct molecular identifier. Reads sharing molecular identifiers were discarded rather than binned into consensus sequences. CDR3 identification, clonotype clustering and error correction used MiTCR with a Q25 quality threshold and the strictest error-elimination algorithm. A nonparametric unseen species model with Euler transformation was used to estimate lower-bound total TCR beta diversity. TCRdb took the public reads, trimmed them with fastp at Q25, ran MiXCR for clone calling and kept in-frame beta chains. Each CDR3 protein gets just one entry, which takes the most common genes and DNA from the rows behind it. It is TCRdb's table, rather than the study itself, that gives the V and J calls and clone size. The sample profile shows approximately 2,000,000 distinct CDR3 sequences; around 40% of them were found once. The ten largest clones represent under 25% of the sample.

Taken from cysteine to phenylalanine, the CDR3 has 13 residues. Only the CDR3 portion is preserved as DNA: 39 bases, with reading frame beginning at the first base. Sequences DFQATT (CDR1) and SNEGSKA (CDR2) are obtained from the germline V gene (reference sequence). The junction shows trimming of 6 bases on V and 3 bases on J, plus 15 bases between the germline ends. The full study reports these points: Bulk unsorted PBMC profiling prevented conclusive comparison of naive and antigen-experienced compartments. The percentage of naive T cells measured by flow cytometry correlated strongly with observed TCR beta diversity. Compared with the aged group, the long-lived group had more naive CD4+ T cells, fewer expanded clones and increased TCR diversity, a pattern suggesting age selection. Estimates of total diversity based on one million sequenced T cells were regarded as lower bounds and as underestimates. Donor CMV infection status was unknown, potentially confounding age-related changes in expanded clonotypes. Observed TCR beta diversity per million T cells fell roughly linearly with age, and a significant reduction was already apparent by age around 40.

The 39 donors, aged 6 to 90 years, were systemically healthy Caucasian individuals from Russia. Ten milliliters of peripheral blood were drawn from each donor into EDTA-treated Vacutainer tubes. Ficoll-Paque density-gradient centrifugation was used to isolate PBMCs, with at least 7 million per sample. Total RNA was extracted from PBMCs with Trizol reagent, with at least 6 micrograms obtained per sample. The percentages of naive CD45RAhigh/CD27high T cells were determined by flow cytometry on a PBMC aliquot from every donor. This sequence was found in a human donor in good health. The chain is encoded by TRBV20-1 joined to TRBJ2-7, with the D segment identity uncertain. Specimen: blood. The nucleotide sequence reads TGCAGTGCAAAAAACAGTATTCTCTACGAGCAGTACTTC. Translation gives CSAKNSILYEQYF.